This TCR beta chain originates from a study of shared clonotypes between healthy human individuals. The germline V gene encodes CDR1 KGHSH and CDR2 LQKENI. The CDR3 contains 12 residues. The ends were cut back, 6 bases at V and 5 bases at J, with 10 bases in the middle. Clones were read by immunoSEQ multiplex PCR, and TCRdb kept only the in-frame ones, dropping some. The sample contains about 1.1 million clones, about 72% of which appear only once. This sequence originates from a man younger than 35 in good health. Some clones in this sample may be carry-over from other donors' samples. Sequences were obtained from memory CD4+ T cells from PBMCs. The subset denotes: CD45RA-negative fraction. The V call is TRBV18, the J call TRBJ2-5; D is unclear. CDR3 protein: CASSDARETQYF. CDR3 nucleotide sequence: TGTGCCAGCTCTGACGCCCGGGAGACCCAGTACTTC.